This is a list of T cell receptor beta chains from one sample in a study of cytomegalovirus exposure and HLA in healthy donors. Libraries were prepared by immunoSEQ multiplex PCR; TCRdb keeps only in-frame clonotypes and omits some of them. Among roughly 170,000 clones listed, more than 65% were seen once. The sequencing sample was made of PBMCs. All receptors derive from a male donor in good health and CMV-seronegative. Each CDR3 is given with its conserved first and last residue. The order of the fields is clone size, D gene, J gene, CDR3 length, V gene, CDR3 DNA, CDR3 protein. A D gene is named only where the DNA matches it firmly. Expanded clones get a size class; other rows say once, few or many, or leave the size out.

>-|TRBD1|TRBJ1-2|14|TRBV29-1
TGCAGCGTTGAAGGGGACAGGGGGCGGTATATTTACACCTTC
CSVEGDRGRYIYTF
>once|-|TRBJ1-4|16|TRBV7-9
TGTGCCAGCAGCCCAGCGGGAGGGGCGAGTAATGAAAAACTGTTTTTT
CASSPAGGASNEKLFF
>-|TRBD2|TRBJ2-3|16|TRBV5-1
TGCGCCAGCACCCGGGGGCTAGCGGGATCCACAGATACGCAGTATTTT
CASTRGLAGSTDTQYF
>-|TRBD1|TRBJ2-6|17|TRBV29-1
TGCAGCGTTGAGGGGACAGATCAAGCCTCTGGGGCCAACGTCCTGACTTTC
CSVEGTDQASGANVLTF
>-|TRBD2|TRBJ2-5|16|TRBV9
TGTGCCAGCAGCGTAGCGGTAACTAGCGGGCAAGAGACCCAGTACTTC
CASSVAVTSGQETQYF
>-|-|TRBJ2-2|14|TRBV6-6
TGTGCCAGCAGTTATGAATCGGGTTCCGGGGAGCTGTTTTTT
CASSYESGSGELFF
>-|-|TRBJ2-7|14|TRBV18
TGTGCCAGCTCAACCGGGACAACACCCGACGAGCAGTACTTC
CASSTGTTPDEQYF
>-|TRBD1|TRBJ2-7|16|TRBV5-1
TGCGCCAGCAGCCACGGAGAGGGACAGGACTACTACGAGCAGTACTTC
CASSHGEGQDYYEQYF
>-|TRBD1|TRBJ2-7|15|TRBV5-6
TGTGCCAGCGGCTTCGGACAGGGAGGCTCCTACGAGCAGTACTTC
CASGFGQGGSYEQYF
>-|TRBD2|TRBJ2-3|15|TRBV19
TGTGCCAGTGGGGGGACTAGCGGGGTTACAGATACGCAGTATTTT
CASGGTSGVTDTQYF
>-|-|TRBJ1-5|15|TRBV7-8
TGTGCCAGCAGCTCCCTTGGACAGTCCAATCAGCCCCAGCATTTT
CASSSLGQSNQPQHF
>-|-|TRBJ2-7|18|TRBV5-6
TGTGCCAGCAGCTTGCGTGGGGGGGGCAGGGAATATAGCTACGAGCAGTACTTC
CASSLRGGGREYSYEQYF
>-|-|TRBJ1-5|15|TRBV28
TGTGCCAGCAGTATGACCCGGACGGGGAGTCAGCCCCAGCATTTT
CASSMTRTGSQPQHF
>-|-|TRBJ1-1|13|TRBV18
TGTGCCAGCTCACCAAGGCAGGGGACTGAAGCTTTCTTT
CASSPRQGTEAFF
>-|-|TRBJ1-3|11|TRBV30
TGTGCCTGGAGTGTTCGCCGGGGTTTGGATTTT
CAWSVRRGLDF
>-|-|TRBJ2-5|14|TRBV11-2
TGTGCCAGCACCCTTAGGGGCTCCACAGAGACCCAGTACTTC
CASTLRGSTETQYF
>-|-|TRBJ1-2|14|TRBV6-6
TGTGCCAGCAGTACCCCAACAGCTAACTATGGCTACACCTTC
CASSTPTANYGYTF
>once|-|TRBJ2-7|15|TRBV7-9
TGTGCCAGCAGCTTAGGTCGGGACAAGCCCTACGAGCAGTACTTC
CASSLGRDKPYEQYF
>-|TRBD2|TRBJ2-1|15|TRBV15
TGTGCCACCAGCAAGGGACTAGCGGGAGGTGGTGAGCAGTTCTTC
CATSKGLAGGGEQFF
>-|-|TRBJ2-6|16|TRBV30
TGTGCCTGGAAACAGGCGTCTGGGTCTGGGGCCAACGTCCTGACTTTC
CAWKQASGSGANVLTF
>-|-|TRBJ1-2|14|TRBV19
TGTGCCAGTAGCAGACAGGCATCATCGCATGGCTACACCTTC
CASSRQASSHGYTF
>-|-|TRBJ2-7|12|TRBV7-9
TGTTCCAGCAGCTTAGTAACCTACGAGCAGTACTTC
CSSSLVTYEQYF
>-|TRBD1|TRBJ1-2|13|TRBV27
TGTGCCAGCAGTTACCAGGGGGCGTATGGCTACACCTTC
CASSYQGAYGYTF
>once|-|TRBJ1-3|15|TRBV27
TGTGCCAGCAGTCCCCAGCGGTACTCTGGAAACACCATATATTTT
CASSPQRYSGNTIYF
>-|-|TRBJ1-1|14|TRBV7-9
TGTGCCAGCAGCTCCCCCGCAGATGGCACTGAAGCTTTCTTT
CASSSPADGTEAFF
>-|-|TRBJ2-3|13|TRBV13
TGTGCCAGCAGCTTACACACCACAGATACGCAGTATTTT
CASSLHTTDTQYF